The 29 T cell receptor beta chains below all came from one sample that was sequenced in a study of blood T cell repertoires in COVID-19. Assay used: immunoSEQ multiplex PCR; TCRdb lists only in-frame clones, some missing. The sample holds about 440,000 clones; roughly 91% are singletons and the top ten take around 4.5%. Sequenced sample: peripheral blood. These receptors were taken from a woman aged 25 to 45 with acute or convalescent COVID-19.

The CDR3 sequence: CASSSEGNSPLHF. The CDR3 coding sequence is TGTGCCAGCAGTTCGGAGGGTAATTCACCCCTCCACTTT. The V gene is TRBV6-2 or TRBV6-3, the J gene TRBJ1-6; no clear D. Trimming stripped 4 bases from V and 6 bases from J, with 7 bases between. The CDR3 contains 13 residues. From germline, CDR1 is MNHEY and CDR2 SVGEGT.

The CDR3 nucleotides read TGTGCCAGCAGACCAGACAGGGTTTCACCCCTCCACTTT. This codes for CASRPDRVSPLHF. This chain connects TRBV6-5 to TRBJ1-6; 7 bases map to TRBD1. Germline CDR1 MNHEY, CDR2 SVGAGI. V shed 6 bases, J shed 9 bases, and the junction held 5 bases outside the gene matches. This CDR3 has 13 residues.

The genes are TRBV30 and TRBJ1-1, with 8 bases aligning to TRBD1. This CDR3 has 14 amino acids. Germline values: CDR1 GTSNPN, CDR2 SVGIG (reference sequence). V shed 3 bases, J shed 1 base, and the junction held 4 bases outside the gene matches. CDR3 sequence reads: CAWSRGQGNTEAFF. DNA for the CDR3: TGTGCCTGGAGCCGCGGACAGGGGAACACTGAAGCTTTCTTT.

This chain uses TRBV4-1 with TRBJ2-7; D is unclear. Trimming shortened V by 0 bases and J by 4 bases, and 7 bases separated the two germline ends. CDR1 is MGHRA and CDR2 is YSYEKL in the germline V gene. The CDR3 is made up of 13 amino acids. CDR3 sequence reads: CASSQEPGYEQYF. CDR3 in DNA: TGCGCCAGCAGCCAAGAGCCGGGTTACGAGCAGTACTTC.

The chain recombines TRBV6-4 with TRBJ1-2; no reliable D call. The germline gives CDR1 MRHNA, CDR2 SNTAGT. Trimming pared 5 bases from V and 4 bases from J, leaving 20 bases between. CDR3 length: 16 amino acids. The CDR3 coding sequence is TGTGCCAGCAGTAATACGATTAGTATCGGCGGCTATGGCTACACCTTC. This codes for CASSNTISIGGYGYTF.

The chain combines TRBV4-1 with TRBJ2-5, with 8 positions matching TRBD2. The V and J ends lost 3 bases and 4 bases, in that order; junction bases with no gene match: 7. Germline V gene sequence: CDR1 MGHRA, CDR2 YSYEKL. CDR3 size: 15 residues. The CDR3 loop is CASSQGGGSGETQYF. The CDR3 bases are TGCGCCAGCAGCCAGGGCGGGGGGTCGGGAGAGACCCAGTACTTC.

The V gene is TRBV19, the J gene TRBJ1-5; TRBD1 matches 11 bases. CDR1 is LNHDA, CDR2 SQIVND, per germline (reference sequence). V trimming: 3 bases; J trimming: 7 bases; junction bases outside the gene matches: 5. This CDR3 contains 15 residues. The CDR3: CASSMTGTGGQPQHF. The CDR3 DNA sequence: TGTGCCAGTAGTATGACCGGGACAGGGGGACAGCCCCAGCATTTT.

The CDR3 sequence: CASRTSSGNTIYF. DNA for the CDR3: TGTGCCAGCCGTACAAGCTCTGGAAACACCATATATTTT. This chain uses TRBV6-5 with TRBJ1-3; no definite D call. Germline V CDR1 and CDR2: MNHEY, SVGAGI. The CDR3 is 13 amino acids. Trimming took 8 bases from V and 0 from J, leaving 8 bases between them.

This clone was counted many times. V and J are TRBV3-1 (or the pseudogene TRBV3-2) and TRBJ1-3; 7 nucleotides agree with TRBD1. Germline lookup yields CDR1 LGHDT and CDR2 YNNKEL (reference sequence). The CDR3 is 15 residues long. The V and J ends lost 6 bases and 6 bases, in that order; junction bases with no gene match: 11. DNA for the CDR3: TGTGCCAGCAGTCGACAGGGAGAAAGGCAAAACACCATATATTTT. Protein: CASSRQGERQNTIYF.

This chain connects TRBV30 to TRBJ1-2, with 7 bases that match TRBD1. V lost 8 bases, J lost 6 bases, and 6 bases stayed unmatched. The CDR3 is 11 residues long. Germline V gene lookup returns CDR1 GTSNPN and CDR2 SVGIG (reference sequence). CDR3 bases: TGTGCCCACAGGGGAGGTAATGGCTACACCTTC. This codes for CAHRGGNGYTF.

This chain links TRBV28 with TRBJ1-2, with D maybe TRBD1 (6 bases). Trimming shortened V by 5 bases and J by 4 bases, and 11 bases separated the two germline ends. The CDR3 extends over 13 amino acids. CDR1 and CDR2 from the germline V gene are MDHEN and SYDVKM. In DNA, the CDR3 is TGTGCCAGCAGTAAGACAGGCCGCTATGGCTACACCTTC. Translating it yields CASSKTGRYGYTF.

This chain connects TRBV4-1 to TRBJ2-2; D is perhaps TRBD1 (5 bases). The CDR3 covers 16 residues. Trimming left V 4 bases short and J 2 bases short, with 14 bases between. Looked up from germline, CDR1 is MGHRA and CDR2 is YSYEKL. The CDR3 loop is CASSPLTEINTGELFF. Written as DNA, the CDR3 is TGCGCCAGCAGCCCACTGACAGAGATTAACACCGGGGAGCTGTTTTTT.

CDR3 bases: TGCGCCAGCGGGGGACTAACCTTCACAGATACGCAGTATTTT. The encoded protein is CASGGLTFTDTQYF. The chain is built from TRBV10-2 and TRBJ2-3; 7 bases are shared with TRBD2. CDR3 length equals 14 residues. Germline V lookup: CDR1 WSHSY, CDR2 SAAADI. V dropped 8 bases and J dropped 2; count of bases not matched to a gene: 7.

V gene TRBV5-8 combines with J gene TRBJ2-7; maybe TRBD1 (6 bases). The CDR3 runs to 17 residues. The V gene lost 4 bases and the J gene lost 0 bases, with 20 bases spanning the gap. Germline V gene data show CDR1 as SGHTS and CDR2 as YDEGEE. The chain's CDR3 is CASSRFDGKGGSYEQYF. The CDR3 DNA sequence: TGTGCCAGCAGCCGTTTTGACGGGAAAGGGGGCTCCTACGAGCAGTACTTC.

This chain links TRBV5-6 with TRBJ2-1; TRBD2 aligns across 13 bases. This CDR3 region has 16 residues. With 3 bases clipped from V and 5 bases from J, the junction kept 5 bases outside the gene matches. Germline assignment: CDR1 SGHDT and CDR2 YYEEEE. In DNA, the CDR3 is TGTGCCAGCAGCTGGACCGGGACTAGCGGGAACAATGAGCAGTTCTTC. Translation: CASSWTGTSGNNEQFF.

In DNA form, the CDR3 reads TGTGCCAGCAGTGAACCCGGGACAGGCGCATACGAGCAGTACTTC. Translated: CASSEPGTGAYEQYF. The rearrangement links TRBV25-1 to TRBJ2-7, with 8 bases aligning to TRBD1. The CDR3 loop spans 15 amino acids. Germline V gene data show CDR1 as MGHDK and CDR2 as SYGVNS. Unmatched junction bases numbered 7, after V lost 2 bases and J lost 4 bases.

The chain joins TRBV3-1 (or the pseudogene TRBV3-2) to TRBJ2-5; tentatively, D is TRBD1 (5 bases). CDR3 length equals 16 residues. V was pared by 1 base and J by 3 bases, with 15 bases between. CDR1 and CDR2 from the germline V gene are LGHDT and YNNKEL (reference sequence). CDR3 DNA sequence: TGTGCCAGCAGCCAAGTGTACCAGGGCGGAGAAGAGACCCAGTACTTC. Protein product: CASSQVYQGGEETQYF.

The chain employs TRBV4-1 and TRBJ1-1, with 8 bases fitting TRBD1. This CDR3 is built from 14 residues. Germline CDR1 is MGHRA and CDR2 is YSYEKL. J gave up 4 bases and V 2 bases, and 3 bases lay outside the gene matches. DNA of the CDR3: TGCGCCAGCAGCCAATCTACAGGGGGCACTGAAGCTTTCTTT. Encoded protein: CASSQSTGGTEAFF.

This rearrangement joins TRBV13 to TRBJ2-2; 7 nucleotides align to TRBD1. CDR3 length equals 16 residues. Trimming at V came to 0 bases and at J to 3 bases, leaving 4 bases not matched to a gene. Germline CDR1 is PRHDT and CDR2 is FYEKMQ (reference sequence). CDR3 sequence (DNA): TGTGCCAGCAGCTTAGGCCAAGGGGGCCACACCGGGGAGCTGTTTTTT. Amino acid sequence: CASSLGQGGHTGELFF.

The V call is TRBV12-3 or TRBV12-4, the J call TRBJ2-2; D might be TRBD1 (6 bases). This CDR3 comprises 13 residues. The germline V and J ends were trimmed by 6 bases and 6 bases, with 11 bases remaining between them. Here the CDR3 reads CASRETGSGELFF. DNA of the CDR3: TGTGCCAGCAGAGAGACAGGATCCGGGGAGCTGTTTTTT.

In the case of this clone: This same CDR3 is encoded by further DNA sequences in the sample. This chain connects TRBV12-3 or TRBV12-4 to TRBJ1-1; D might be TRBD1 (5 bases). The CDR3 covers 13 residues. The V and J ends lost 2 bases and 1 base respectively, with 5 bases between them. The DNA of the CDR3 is TGTGCCAGCAGTTTACAGGGGAACACTGAAGCTTTCTTT. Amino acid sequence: CASSLQGNTEAFF.

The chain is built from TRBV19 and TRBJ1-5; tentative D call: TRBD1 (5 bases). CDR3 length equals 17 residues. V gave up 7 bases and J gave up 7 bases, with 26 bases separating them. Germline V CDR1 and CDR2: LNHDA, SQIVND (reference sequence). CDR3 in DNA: TGTGCCAGTATTTCCGGCCCGGCGTCTCGGGGGACCCAGCCCCAGCATTTT. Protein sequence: CASISGPASRGTQPQHF.

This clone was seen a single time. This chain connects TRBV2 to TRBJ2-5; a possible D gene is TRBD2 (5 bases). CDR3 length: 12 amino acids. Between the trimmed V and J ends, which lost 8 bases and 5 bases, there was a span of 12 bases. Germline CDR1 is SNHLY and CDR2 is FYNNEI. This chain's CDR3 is CASQARVETQYF. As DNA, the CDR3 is TGTGCCAGCCAAGCGAGGGTCGAGACCCAGTACTTC.

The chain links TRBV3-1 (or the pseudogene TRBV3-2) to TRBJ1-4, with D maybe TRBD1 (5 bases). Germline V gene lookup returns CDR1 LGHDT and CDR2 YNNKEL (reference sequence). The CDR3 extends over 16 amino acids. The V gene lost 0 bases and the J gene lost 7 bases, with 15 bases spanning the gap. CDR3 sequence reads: CASSQEDRGLGEKLFF. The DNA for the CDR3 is TGTGCCAGCAGCCAAGAGGATCGGGGGTTAGGTGAAAAACTGTTTTTT.

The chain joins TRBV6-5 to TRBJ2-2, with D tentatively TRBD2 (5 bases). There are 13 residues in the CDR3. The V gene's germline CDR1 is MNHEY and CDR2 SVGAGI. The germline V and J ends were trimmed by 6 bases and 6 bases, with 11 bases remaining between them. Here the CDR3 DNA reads TGTGCCAGCAGAAGATCGGAGGCCGGGGAGCTGTTTTTT. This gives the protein CASRRSEAGELFF.

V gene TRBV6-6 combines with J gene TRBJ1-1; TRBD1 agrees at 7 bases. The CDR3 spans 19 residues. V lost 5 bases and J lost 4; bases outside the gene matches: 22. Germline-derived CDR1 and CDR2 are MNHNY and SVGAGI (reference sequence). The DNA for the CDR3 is TGTGCCAGCAGTCGTATGCCCCAGACTAATAGGGGGCGCGGCACTGAAGCTTTCTTT. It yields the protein CASSRMPQTNRGRGTEAFF.

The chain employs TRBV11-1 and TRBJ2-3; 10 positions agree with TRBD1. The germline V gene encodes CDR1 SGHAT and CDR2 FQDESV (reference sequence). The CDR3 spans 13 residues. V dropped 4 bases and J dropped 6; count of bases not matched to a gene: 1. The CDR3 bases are TGTGCCAGCAGCTCGGACAGGGGGGATACGCAGTATTTT. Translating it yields CASSSDRGDTQYF.

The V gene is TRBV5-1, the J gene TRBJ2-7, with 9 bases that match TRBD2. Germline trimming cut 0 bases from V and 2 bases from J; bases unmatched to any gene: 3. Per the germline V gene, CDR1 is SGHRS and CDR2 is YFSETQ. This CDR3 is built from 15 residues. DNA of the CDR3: TGCGCCAGCAGCTTGGGCGGCGGGGGGGCCTACGAGCAGTACTTC. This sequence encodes CASSLGGGGAYEQYF.

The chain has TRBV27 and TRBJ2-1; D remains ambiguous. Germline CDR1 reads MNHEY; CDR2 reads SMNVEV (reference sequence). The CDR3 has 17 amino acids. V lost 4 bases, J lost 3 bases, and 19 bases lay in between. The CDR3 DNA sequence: TGTGCCAGCAGTTACTCTAGGTCCAAGACTGGCTACAATGAGCAGTTCTTC. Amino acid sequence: CASSYSRSKTGYNEQFF.